One and the same sample provided the 21 T cell receptor beta chains below, sequenced in a study of breast tumors, draining lymph nodes, adjacent tissues. Breast cancer patients provided tissue from their axillary draining lymph nodes. TCRdb processed the multiplex PCR reads anew with MiXCR; each CDR3 protein has one entry. The data contain approximately 120,000 distinct CDR3 sequences, approximately 22% of them singletons. Material: axillary lymph node tissue. The receptors were gathered from a female donor with breast cancer. Some clones in this sample may be carry-over from other donors' samples.

Ten or more counts support this clonotype. The chain joins TRBV5-1 to TRBJ2-1; D unclear. Between the trimmed V and J ends, which lost 0 bases and 12 bases, there was a span of 10 bases. The germline CDR1 and CDR2 sequences are SGHRS and YFSETQ. The CDR3 is 12 amino acids. CDR3 nucleotide sequence: TGCGCCAGCAGCTTGGGAGTTTCTGGGCAGTTCTTC. Translation gives CASSLGVSGQFF.

In DNA form, the CDR3 reads TGTGCCACCAGCACAGGGACTAACCAAGAGACCCAGTACTTC. It is translated as CATSTGTNQETQYF. The chain has TRBV15 and TRBJ2-5; 7 nucleotides match TRBD2. The CDR3 loop spans 14 amino acids. In germline, CDR1 is LNHNV, CDR2 YYDKDF (reference sequence). With 4 bases clipped from V and 0 bases from J, the junction kept 2 bases outside the gene matches.

This clonotype showed up many times. J is TRBJ2-7 and V is TRBV2; 9 bases are shared with TRBD2. With 7 bases clipped from V and 0 bases from J, the junction kept 4 bases outside the gene matches. Germline V lookup: CDR1 SNHLY, CDR2 FYNNEI. The CDR3 loop spans 14 amino acids. The CDR3 here is CASTLAGNSYEQYF. Written as DNA, the CDR3 is TGTGCCAGCACCCTAGCGGGAAACTCCTACGAGCAGTACTTC.

Many counts were recorded for this clonotype. V gene TRBV19 combines with J gene TRBJ2-1; perhaps TRBD2 as D (6 bases). Trimming pared 5 bases from V and 0 bases from J, leaving 11 bases between. CDR1 and CDR2 (germline): LNHDA, SQIVND (reference sequence). The CDR3 is 15 amino acids. CDR3 loop: CASSRGRSSYNEQFF. For the CDR3, the DNA is TGTGCCAGTAGTCGGGGGAGAAGCTCCTACAATGAGCAGTTCTTC.

As for this clonotype: A much bigger clone sits one base away, suggesting this may be a read error. The V gene is TRBV5-1, the J gene TRBJ2-3; maybe TRBD2 (7 bases). Trimming shortened V by 4 bases and J by 5 bases, and 17 bases separated the two germline ends. The CDR3 covers 15 residues. Germline V CDR1 and CDR2: SGHRS, YFSETQ. CDR3 residues: CASSQAGEGVDTQYF. The CDR3 nucleotides read TGCGCCAGCAGCCAAGCCGGGGAGGGGGTAGATACGCAGTATTTT.

Of note for this clonotype: A clone one base away is much larger, so this may be a read error. The J gene is TRBJ2-3, the V gene TRBV11-2; weak D call: TRBD2 (5 bases). V was pared by 5 bases and J by 11 bases, with 23 bases between. Germline CDR1 is SGHAT and CDR2 is FQNNGV. CDR3 length: 15 amino acids. CDR3: CASSTSVVRGVMQYF. Written as DNA, the CDR3 is TGTGCCAGCAGCACCTCGGTGGTTCGGGGAGTGATGCAGTATTTT.

This clonotype was detected ten times or more. This chain connects TRBV5-4 to TRBJ1-2, with a tentative D call TRBD1 (5 bases). Trimming stripped 4 bases from V and 8 bases from J, with 12 bases between. The CDR3 loop spans 12 amino acids. The germline gives CDR1 SGHNT, CDR2 YYREEE (reference sequence). In DNA, the CDR3 is TGTGCCAGCAGCGACCCAGGGAGAGGCTACACCTTC. The encoded protein is CASSDPGRGYTF. The variable domain in full, with the rest retrieved from reference TRBV5-4 and TRBJ1-2, is ETGVTQSPTHLIKTRGQQVTLRCSSQSGHNTVSWYQQALGQGPQFIFQYYREEENGRGNFPPRFSGLQFPNYSSELNVNALELDDSALYLCASSDPGRGYTFGSGTRLTVV.

As concerns this clonotype: Without the conserved terminal phenylalanine or tryptophan, this CDR3 likely stems from a read error. The chain couples TRBV28 to TRBJ1-6, with D unclear. Trimming removed 5 bases at V and 5 bases at J, with 4 bases between. Germline CDR1 is MDHEN and CDR2 is SYDVKM. This CDR3 spans 12 amino acids. Here the CDR3 DNA reads TGTGCCAGCAGTGGAGATAATTCACCCCTCCACGTT. Translated, it gives CASSGDNSPLHV.

This clonotype appeared many times. This CDR3 reads CSVLRESSGANVLTF. DNA of the CDR3: TGCAGTGTATTGCGGGAAAGCTCTGGGGCCAACGTCCTGACTTTC. V and J are TRBV20-1 and TRBJ2-6, with a tentative D call TRBD2 (6 bases). Trimming removed 7 bases from V and 0 bases from J, with 13 bases in between. The CDR3 is 15 amino acids. In germline, CDR1 is DFQATT, CDR2 SNEGSKA (reference sequence).

This clonotype was recorded many times. The CDR3 bases are TGTGCCAGCAGCTTATCGGTGGTCTCCTACGAGCAGTACTTC. Amino acid sequence: CASSLSVVSYEQYF. V gene TRBV7-9 combines with J gene TRBJ2-7; D remains unclear. V lost 2 bases and J lost 0, with 8 bases in between. Looked up from germline, CDR1 is SEHNR and CDR2 is FQNEAQ (reference sequence). The CDR3 contains 14 residues.

This clonotype was seen at least ten times. A junction boundary mismatches the germline segment, possibly from a read error. J is TRBJ2-7 and V is TRBV7-8; a weak D match, TRBD2 (7 bases). From germline, CDR1 is SGHVS and CDR2 FQNEAQ. The CDR3 is 17 residues long. The CDR3 sequence: CASTLGGGLLTAYEQYF. DNA for the CDR3: TGTGCCAGCACCTTAGGGGGGGGACTCCTCACAGCCTACGAGCAGTACTTC. The full variable domain, with the rest looked up from reference TRBV7-8 and TRBJ2-7, is GAGVSQSPRYKVAKRGQDVALRCDPISGHVSLFWYQQALGQGPEFLTYFQNEAQLDKSGLPSDRFFAERPEGSVSTLKIQRTQQEDSAVYLCASTLGGGLLTAYEQYFGPGTRLTVT.

This clonotype was seen repeatedly, ten times or more. Written as DNA, the CDR3 is TGCAGTGCTAGAGATCTCGGACAGGGCACAATTAAAAGCTCCTATAATTCACCCCTCCACTTT. Its translation: CSARDLGQGTIKSSYNSPLHF. The chain links TRBV20-1 to TRBJ1-6; 8 positions match TRBD1. Germline V CDR1 and CDR2: DFQATT, SNEGSKA (reference sequence). The CDR3 consists of 21 residues. Unmatched junction bases numbered 16, after V lost 0 bases and J lost 0 bases.

This clonotype was seen repeatedly, ten times or more. This rearrangement joins TRBV5-1 to TRBJ1-2; TRBD1 matches at 7 bases. V was clipped by 2 bases and J by 6 bases; unmatched bases: 1. CDR3 length equals 12 residues. Germline V lookup: CDR1 SGHRS, CDR2 YFSETQ. The chain's CDR3 is CASSLDRDGYTF. The CDR3 nucleotides are TGCGCCAGCAGCTTAGACAGGGATGGCTACACCTTC.

This clonotype was counted at least ten times. The J gene is TRBJ2-7, the V gene TRBV7-8; D is undetermined. In germline, CDR1 is SGHVS, CDR2 FQNEAQ. V shed 5 bases and J shed 3 bases, with 5 bases lying between them. The CDR3 has 11 residues. CDR3 in amino acids: CASSPHYEQYF. CDR3 DNA: TGTGCCAGCAGCCCGCACTACGAGCAGTACTTC. Looking up the rest from reference TRBV7-8 and TRBJ2-7 gives the full variable domain: GAGVSQSPRYKVAKRGQDVALRCDPISGHVSLFWYQQALGQGPEFLTYFQNEAQLDKSGLPSDRFFAERPEGSVSTLKIQRTQQEDSAVYLCASSPHYEQYFGPGTRLTVT.

This clonotype was detected ten times or more. The J gene is TRBJ2-2, the V gene TRBV10-3; TRBD2 matches at 12 bases. The J segment lost 0 bases and the V segment lost 11 bases, leaving 4 bases of the junction unmatched. This CDR3 comprises 15 residues. CDR1 and CDR2 (germline): ENHRY, SYGVKD. The CDR3 coding sequence is TGTGCCGCACTAGCGGGAGGACCGAACACCGGGGAGCTGTTTTTT. It encodes CAALAGGPNTGELFF.

Many counts were recorded for this clonotype. This chain joins TRBV7-2 and TRBJ2-1; D unresolved. There are 11 residues in the CDR3. With 2 bases removed from V and 13 bases from J, the gap between germline ends came to 9 bases. Germline loops: CDR1 SGHTA, CDR2 FQGNSA. Written as DNA, the CDR3 is TGTGCCAGCAGCTTATCCGATACCCAGTTCTTC. Amino acids: CASSLSDTQFF. Looking up the rest from reference TRBV7-2 and TRBJ2-1 gives the full variable domain: GAGVSQSPSNKVTEKGKDVELRCDPISGHTALYWYRQSLGQGLEFLIYFQGNSAPDKSGLPSDRFSAERTGGSVSTLTIQRTQQEDSAVYLCASSLSDTQFFGPGTRLTVL.

The chain recombines TRBV28 with TRBJ2-2; D perhaps matches TRBD2 (7 bases). The CDR3 runs to 15 residues. Germline lookup yields CDR1 MDHEN and CDR2 SYDVKM. V shed 7 bases and J shed 4 bases, with 16 bases lying between them. Written as DNA, the CDR3 is TGTGCCAGCAATCAAAGGGGGGGGCTCACCGGGGAGCTGTTTTTT. Its translation is CASNQRGGLTGELFF.

This sequence joins TRBV18 and TRBJ1-5, with D perhaps matching TRBD1 (6 bases). In germline, CDR1 is KGHSH, CDR2 LQKENI. This CDR3 has 19 amino acids. V shed 3 bases and J shed 4 bases, with 25 bases lying between them. CDR3 protein: CASSPIYLQPGGGNQPQHF. Here the CDR3 DNA reads TGTGCCAGCTCACCCATATACTTACAACCGGGGGGCGGAAATCAGCCCCAGCATTTT.

This clonotype has only a few counts. V gene TRBV6-1 combines with J gene TRBJ2-6, with D hard to call. V lost 2 bases, J lost 2 bases, and 7 bases lay in between. The germline V gene encodes CDR1 MNHNS and CDR2 SASEGT. The CDR3 has 15 residues. CDR3 in amino acids: CASSESGAGANVLTF. The CDR3 DNA reads as TGTGCCAGCAGTGAATCTGGGGCTGGGGCCAACGTCCTGACTTTC.

In its sample, this clonotype was seen many times. This rearrangement joins TRBV7-2 to TRBJ2-3, with D uncertain. The germline V gene has CDR1 SGHTA and CDR2 FQGNSA. Trimming shortened V by 0 bases and J by 0 bases, and 4 bases separated the two germline ends. The CDR3 is 14 amino acids. The CDR3 loop is CASSLAQSTDTQYF. The CDR3 DNA sequence: TGTGCCAGCAGCTTAGCCCAGAGCACAGATACGCAGTATTTT.

This clonotype has a count of ten or more. The chain carries TRBV20-1 and TRBJ2-1, with 7 bases that match TRBD2. Trimming at V came to 6 bases and at J to 3 bases, leaving 5 bases not matched to a gene. The CDR3 spans 13 residues. Germline CDR1 DFQATT, CDR2 SNEGSKA (reference sequence). This chain's CDR3 is CSARGTNYNEQFF. CDR3 coding DNA: TGCAGTGCGCGAGGGACTAACTACAATGAGCAGTTCTTC.